This T cell receptor (beta chain) appears in the sequencing data of a study of vaccination effects on CD4 cells after COVID-19. Background on the study: Either the BNT162b2 or mRNA-1273 vaccine was given to participants in two doses. Findings of the study overall: Marked clonal contraction was seen in infection- and vaccine-induced clones late after vaccination.

Within the ViraFEST assay, antigen-specific CD4+ T cells underwent expansion with viral peptide pools prior to sequencing. Cultured cells yielded isolated CD4+ T cells after more than nine days. Nucleocapsid antibodies were negative in the vaccine recipients, who had never had SARS-CoV-2 infection. For each well, some 1.9 million PBMC were cultured with around 9.8 IU/ml IL-2 and about 11 ug/ml peptides. In the cultures, half the medium was exchanged for IL-2 medium on days 3 and 7. Germline V lookup: CDR1 KGHDR, CDR2 SFDVKD. The CDR3 is 13 amino acids. Losses at the gene ends were 3 bases for V and 7 bases for J; bases not matched to a gene: 3. This clone has just one count. Antigen: not known. Sequencing was performed with immunoSEQ multiplex PCR; in TCRdb, only in-frame clones are kept and a portion is missing. The sample lists fewer than 70,000 clones; about four fifths were seen once.

This clonotype was obtained from a human donor who received a COVID-19 vaccine. This chain links TRBV24-1 with TRBJ1-1; 8 bases agree with TRBD1. Specimen: CD4+ T cells from PBMCs cultured with SARS-CoV-2 spike peptides, collected before COVID-19 vaccination. The CDR3 loop reads CATSDQDRDEAFF. CDR3 sequence (DNA): TGTGCCACCAGTGATCAGGACAGGGATGAAGCTTTCTTT.